This passage covers 25 T cell receptor beta chains from one sample sequenced in a study of post-analysis software for immune sequencing data (dated by TCRdb to 2013 to 2016). General findings and caveats noted by the study authors: Four or five TRBV segments, including TRBV5-6, TRBV5-1 and TRBV20-1, were significantly more frequent in patients than controls.

Receptor amplification or capture employed PCR. Sequenced using an Illumina HiSeq 2500. To reduce PCR and sequencing biases, unique molecular identifiers were built into the TCR beta cDNA libraries. TCRdb trimmed public reads at Q25 via fastp, called clones via MiXCR and kept in-frame beta chains. Rows are combined by CDR3 protein, so each entry shows the most common genes and DNA. Recorded for this sample are 740,000 or so distinct CDR3 sequences; roughly 50% of them occurred a single time. Together, the top ten hold about 4.8% of the sample. The antigens for these receptors are not known. The sequenced sample was blood. The receptors stem from a girl aged 10 to 17 with multiple sclerosis.

The chain is built from TRBV6-5 and TRBJ2-7; D gene uncertain. The DNA end favors TRBJ2-5, so the J call may be wrong. CDR3 length equals 15 residues. Looked up from germline, CDR1 is MNHEY and CDR2 is SVGAGI. The CDR3 DNA follows: TGTGCCAGCAGGCGTTCTCGACCCCTTGGGGAGACCCAGTACTTC. Its translation is CASRRSRPLGETQYF.

The rearrangement links TRBV20-1 to TRBJ1-2; D perhaps matches TRBD1 (5 bases). The CDR3 length is 13 residues. Germline assignment: CDR1 DFQATT and CDR2 SNEGSKA (reference sequence). V shed 6 bases and J shed 4 bases, with 15 bases lying between them. The CDR3 sequence: CSALRDGVYGYTF. The CDR3 region has the DNA TGCAGTGCCCTCCGGGACGGGGTCTATGGCTACACCTTC.

The chain carries TRBV5-1 and TRBJ2-7, with 8 nucleotides matching TRBD1. The CDR3 is 16 residues long. Unmatched junction bases numbered 14, after V lost 3 bases and J lost 6 bases. Germline V gene data show CDR1 as SGHRS and CDR2 as YFSETQ. CDR3 nucleotide sequence: TGCGCCAGCAGCTGGACAGGACAGGGAAGTTTGGGCGAGCAGTACTTC. It encodes CASSWTGQGSLGEQYF.

The chain has TRBV12-3 or TRBV12-4 and TRBJ1-2, with a tentative D call TRBD1 (6 bases). This CDR3 is 14 amino acids long. The ends were cut back, 7 bases at V and 7 bases at J, with 19 bases in the middle. CDR3 nucleotide sequence: TGTGCCAGCACGGGGGGCCAGGGGCTCGGTGGCTACACCTTC. Its protein product is CASTGGQGLGGYTF.

This clonotype has only a few counts. The chain links TRBV29-1 to TRBJ1-1; tentative D call: TRBD1 (5 bases). The CDR3 contains 13 residues. Germline V gene sequence: CDR1 SQVTM, CDR2 ANQGSEA. V was cut by 1 base and J by 1 base, with 7 bases left in between. The CDR3 nucleotides are TGCAGCGTTGAAGGACAGCCGAACACTGAAGCTTTCTTT. Translation gives CSVEGQPNTEAFF.

The J gene is TRBJ2-1, the V gene TRBV29-1, with 8 bases identical to TRBD2. There are 13 residues in the CDR3. Germline values: CDR1 SQVTM, CDR2 ANQGSEA. Unmatched junction bases numbered 12, after V lost 7 bases and J lost 10 bases. CDR3 in amino acids: CSARRAGGSEQFF. For the CDR3, the DNA is TGCAGCGCCCGGCGTGCGGGGGGCTCCGAGCAGTTCTTC.

This chain joins TRBV20-1 and TRBJ1-2, with D uncertain. The CDR3 runs to 11 residues. Germline V gene sequence: CDR1 DFQATT, CDR2 SNEGSKA (reference sequence). V shed 4 bases and J shed 2 bases, with 5 bases lying between them. The DNA of the CDR3 is TGCAGTGCTAAGGCCAACTATGGCTACACCTTC. This encodes CSAKANYGYTF.

The rearrangement joins TRBV25-1 to TRBJ2-1, with a tentative D call TRBD2 (7 bases). This CDR3 has 16 residues. Trimming took 3 bases from V and 10 from J, leaving 22 bases between them. CDR1 is MGHDK, CDR2 SYGVNS, per germline. For the CDR3, the DNA is TGTGCCAGCAGTGAGGGGGGGGCCCCGGAGTTTGGGGAGCAGTTCTTC. Protein product: CASSEGGAPEFGEQFF.

This clonotype came up once. This chain links TRBV10-3 with TRBJ2-3, with TRBD2 matching 14 bases. With 6 bases clipped from V and 2 bases from J, the junction kept 25 bases outside the gene matches. CDR3 length equals 23 residues. Looked up from germline, CDR1 is ENHRY and CDR2 is SYGVKD. The CDR3 loop is CAIRGGGLAGVPPTSPDTDTQYF. In DNA, the CDR3 is TGTGCCATCAGGGGTGGGGGACTAGCGGGAGTCCCCCCTACGTCCCCTGACACAGATACGCAGTATTTT.

For this clonotype: The junction departs from germline at one end; a sequencing error may be responsible. The rearrangement uses TRBV20-1 and TRBJ2-3; tentative D call: TRBD1 (6 bases). CDR1 and CDR2 (germline): DFQATT, SNEGSKA (reference sequence). The CDR3 length is 15 residues. DNA for the CDR3: TGCAGTGCGAACGGCCGGGTAGGGGACACAGATACGCGGTATTTT. Its protein product is CSANGRVGDTDTRYF.

In its sample, this clonotype was seen a few times. The chain carries TRBV6-2 or TRBV6-3 and TRBJ1-1; D is perhaps TRBD1 (6 bases). CDR1 is MNHEY, CDR2 SVGEGT, per germline. Trimming took off 0 bases at V and 4 bases at J, with 15 bases between the two ends. The length of the CDR3 is 16 residues. Here the CDR3 DNA reads TGTGCCAGCAGTTACTCTGGCAGGGGCCGGAGCACTGAAGCTTTCTTT. Translating gives CASSYSGRGRSTEAFF.

A single count supports this clonotype. The chain links TRBV29-1 to TRBJ2-7; 9 bases align to TRBD1. The CDR3 has 16 residues. V was pared by 7 bases and J by 3 bases, with 16 bases of the junction left unmatched. CDR1 and CDR2 from the germline V gene are SQVTM and ANQGSEA. The CDR3 bases are TGCAGCGCTGTGGTGGAGGGACAGGGATTACGCTACGAGCAGTACTTC. Protein product: CSAVVEGQGLRYEQYF.

This clonotype was observed once. V and J are TRBV4-1 and TRBJ2-5; possibly TRBD2 for D (7 bases). The length of the CDR3 is 15 residues. Germline values: CDR1 MGHRA, CDR2 YSYEKL. The V end lost 4 bases, the J end lost 11 bases, and 23 bases lay between the germline ends. The CDR3 loop is CASSRTEGGLDEQYF. The CDR3 DNA is TGCGCCAGCAGCCGGACTGAGGGGGGGCTTGATGAGCAGTACTTC.

This clonotype was counted between two and nine times. The chain is built from TRBV29-1 and TRBJ2-3; D is undetermined. Germline V lookup: CDR1 SQVTM, CDR2 ANQGSEA. The germline V and J ends were trimmed by 1 base and 9 bases, with 11 bases remaining between them. This CDR3 contains 12 residues. The CDR3 bases are TGCAGCGTTGAAGTAGGTCCTCCCACGCAGTATTTT. Translation gives CSVEVGPPTQYF.

Written as DNA, the CDR3 is TGCGCCAGCAGCTTGGGTTTATACACAGATACGCAGTATTTT. It codes for CASSLGLYTDTQYF. V is TRBV5-1 and J is TRBJ2-3; no reliable D call. Germline CDR1 and CDR2: SGHRS and YFSETQ. CDR3 length: 14 amino acids. Trimming left V 0 bases short and J 2 bases short, with 7 bases between.

Of note for this clonotype: A read error may produce the germline difference seen at one junction end. The chain uses TRBV3-1 and TRBJ2-5, with D maybe TRBD2 (5 bases). This CDR3 region has 18 residues. Germline loops: CDR1 LGHDT, CDR2 YNNKEL (reference sequence). CDR3 in amino acids: CASSQDRGWGVIQETQDF. DNA for the CDR3: TGTGCCAGCAGCCAAGATCGAGGATGGGGAGTGATTCAAGAGACCCAGGACTTC.

This clonotype was counted once. CDR3 sequence reads: CSAIPGRTWEQYF. The CDR3 DNA reads as TGCAGTGCTATACCGGGTCGAACTTGGGAGCAGTACTTC. The V and J genes are TRBV20-1 and TRBJ2-5, with D tentatively TRBD2 (5 bases). Germline values: CDR1 DFQATT, CDR2 SNEGSKA (reference sequence). The V and J ends lost 4 bases and 11 bases respectively, with 20 bases between them. This CDR3 region has 13 residues.

This clonotype was observed a few times. J is TRBJ2-7 and V is TRBV29-1; D may be TRBD2 (5 bases). Between the trimmed V and J ends, which lost 4 bases and 1 base, there was a span of 11 bases. CDR1 is SQVTM, CDR2 ANQGSEA, per germline. This CDR3 contains 13 residues. CDR3 region: CSVVVSGSYEQYF. The CDR3 bases are TGCAGCGTTGTGGTGAGCGGTTCCTACGAGCAGTACTTC.

This clonotype showed up just a few times. The gene calls are TRBV18 and TRBJ2-7; D is ambiguous. Trimming removed 5 bases at V and 5 bases at J, with 13 bases between. CDR1 and CDR2 from the germline V gene are KGHSH and LQKENI. This CDR3 spans 13 amino acids. CDR3 in DNA: TGTGCCAGCTCAGTCCATCTGTCCGACGAGCAGTACTTC. This codes for CASSVHLSDEQYF. Combining the CDR3 with reference TRBV18 and TRBJ2-7 gives the whole variable domain NAGVMQNPRHLVRRRGQEARLRCSPMKGHSHVYWYRQLPEEGLKFMVYLQKENIIDESGMPKERFSAEFPKEGPSILRIQQVVRGDSAAYFCASSVHLSDEQYFGPGTRLTVT.

This clonotype was seen only a few times. The chain links TRBV20-1 to TRBJ2-7, with D maybe TRBD2 (6 bases). The CDR3 runs to 14 residues. Germline lookup yields CDR1 DFQATT and CDR2 SNEGSKA (reference sequence). The V end was cut by 5 bases, the J end by 0 bases, with 14 bases between. The DNA for the CDR3 is TGCAGTGCTGGCGGGACGGCCAGCTCCTACGAGCAGTACTTC. It is translated as CSAGGTASSYEQYF.

This clonotype was counted between two and nine times. This rearrangement joins TRBV9 to TRBJ1-2; no definite D call. CDR1 and CDR2 from the germline V gene are SGDLS and YYNGEE. V gave up 0 bases and J gave up 3 bases, with 6 bases separating them. This CDR3 is 13 amino acids long. CDR3 amino acids: CASSVDNDYGYTF. DNA of the CDR3: TGTGCCAGCAGCGTAGACAATGACTATGGCTACACCTTC.

The chain carries TRBV20-1 and TRBJ2-7, with 8 bases lining up with TRBD1. The CDR3 consists of 14 residues. CDR1 and CDR2 from the germline V gene are DFQATT and SNEGSKA (reference sequence). Trimming cost V 2 bases and J 6 bases; bases outside gene matches: 9. The CDR3 coding sequence is TGCAGTGCTAGACCCGGACAGGGAGCGTCCGAGCAGTACTTC. As protein: CSARPGQGASEQYF.

This clonotype was recorded once. The chain uses TRBV6-5 and TRBJ1-6, with TRBD1 identical over 9 bases. J lost 5 bases, V lost 0 bases, and 5 bases had no gene match. This CDR3 has 17 amino acids. Germline V gene data show CDR1 as MNHEY and CDR2 as SVGAGI. CDR3 protein: CASSYSSWTGDNSPLHF. The CDR3 DNA reads as TGTGCCAGCAGTTACTCTTCATGGACAGGGGATAATTCACCCCTCCACTTT.

The chain recombines TRBV6-6 with TRBJ2-1, with unresolved D. Deletions cut 2 bases from V and 4 bases from J, with 6 bases between. CDR3 length: 13 amino acids. Germline assignment: CDR1 MNHNY and CDR2 SVGAGI (reference sequence). CDR3 DNA sequence: TGTGCCAGCAGTTACGCCCATTACAATGAGCAGTTCTTC. Residues: CASSYAHYNEQFF.

In DNA form, the CDR3 reads TGTGCCAGCAGTAGAACAGGGGGCGCATATAGCACAGATACGCAGTATTTT. It specifies CASSRTGGAYSTDTQYF. This chain joins TRBV6-1 and TRBJ2-3; TRBD1 matches at 9 bases. Germline CDR1 and CDR2: MNHNS and SASEGT. The CDR3 totals 17 residues. J lost 0 bases, V lost 5 bases, and 9 bases had no gene match.